The rows below give T cell receptor beta chains drawn from one sample of a study of cytomegalovirus exposure and HLA in healthy donors. Repertoires were generated with immunoSEQ multiplex PCR, while TCRdb's copy carries only in-frame clones and drops some. The sample totals about 84,000 clones. The source material was PBMCs. The source is a man in his fifties in good health and CMV-seronegative. CDR3s include the opening cysteine and the closing phenylalanine or tryptophan. Fields, in order: D gene, V gene, J gene, CDR3 DNA, CDR3 protein. A D gene is named only where the DNA matches it firmly.

TRBD2,TRBV19,TRBJ2-1,TGTGCCAGTAGTATGACTAGCGGGAGATACCAAAGCTCCTACAATGAGCAGTTCTTC,CASSMTSGRYQSSYNEQFF
TRBD2,TRBV7-2,TRBJ2-2,TGTGCCAGCAGACGGACTAGCGGGGACACCGGGGAGCTGTTTTTT,CASRRTSGDTGELFF
NA,TRBV5-1,TRBJ2-5,TGCGCCAGCAGCTATGGAGGGGAGACCCAGTACTTC,CASSYGGETQYF
NA,TRBV27,TRBJ1-1,TGTGCCAGCCAGGGAGGCGCTGAAGCTTTCTTT,CASQGGAEAFF
NA,TRBV4-3,TRBJ2-7,TGCGCCAGCAGCCAAGATGATCGGGTTCGGCAGTACTTC,CASSQDDRVRQYF
NA,TRBV4-2,TRBJ2-5,TGTGCCAGCAGCACCAAAGTAGGGGCAGGGTTTGGCGAGACCCAGTACTTC,CASSTKVGAGFGETQYF
NA,TRBV2,TRBJ1-1,TGTGCCAGGAAGGCAGGGGAAGGCACTGAAGCTTTCTTT,CARKAGEGTEAFF
NA,TRBV9,TRBJ1-2,TGTGCCAGCAGCGTAGGACAGGCGTCCTATGGCTACACCTTC,CASSVGQASYGYTF
TRBD1,TRBV19,TRBJ2-7,TGTGCCAGTAGTATACATCCGGGACAGGGGATCTCCTACGAGCAGTACTTC,CASSIHPGQGISYEQYF
NA,TRBV6-5,TRBJ1-2,TGTGCCAGCAGTTACGATACCACCCAAAGACAGCCCTACACCTTC,CASSYDTTQRQPYTF
NA,TRBV28,TRBJ1-5,TGTGCCAGCAGTTTATGGGCAGTGAACAATCAGCCCCAGCATTTT,CASSLWAVNNQPQHF
TRBD1,TRBV15,TRBJ2-1,TGTGCCACCAGCAGAGGACAGGGGACGATGCTCTACAATGAGCAGTTCTTC,CATSRGQGTMLYNEQFF
NA,TRBV18,TRBJ1-2,TGTGCCAGCTCACCACCGACAGGCCCTAACTATGGCTACACCTTC,CASSPPTGPNYGYTF
NA,TRBV6-5,TRBJ2-1,TGTGCCAGCAGTTACTCGACTGGCAGGGGCAATGAGCAGTTCTTC,CASSYSTGRGNEQFF
NA,TRBV9,TRBJ2-7,TGTGCCAGCACCACCCATGGAGGGGGGGTTACCTACGAGCAGTACTTC,CASTTHGGGVTYEQYF
TRBD1,TRBV19,TRBJ1-2,TGTGCCAGTAGTATCTCGAGGGGGCTCATGCGTGGCTACACCTTC,CASSISRGLMRGYTF
NA,TRBV6-5,TRBJ2-7,TGTGCCAGCAGTAGAGGTCTCAAGCAGTACTTC,CASSRGLKQYF
NA,TRBV5-1,TRBJ1-3,TGCGCCAGCAGCACCCAGCCGACAGGAATCTCTGGAAACACCATATATTTT,CASSTQPTGISGNTIYF
TRBD1,TRBV18,TRBJ2-7,TGTGCCAGCTCACCACGACAGGGGGGCAACGAGCAGTACTTC,CASSPRQGGNEQYF
NA,TRBV7-3,TRBJ2-7,TGTGCCAGCAGCTTAACTGTCGGTCCTTCCTACGAGCAGTACTTC,CASSLTVGPSYEQYF
NA,TRBV28,TRBJ1-4,TGTGCCAGCAGTTTCCAGGGAAGGGGAAAACTGTTTTTT,CASSFQGRGKLFF
NA,TRBV28,TRBJ1-1,TGTGCCAGCAGTTCTCCGCGGGAAACTGAAGCTTTCTTT,CASSSPRETEAFF
TRBD1,TRBV7-3,TRBJ2-7,TGTGCCAGCAGCCCCCAGGGGGATCCCAACGAGCAGTACTTC,CASSPQGDPNEQYF
NA,TRBV4-1,TRBJ1-5,TGCGCCAGCGGGGCGTGGGGGGGCAATCAGCCCCAGCATTTT,CASGAWGGNQPQHF
TRBD1,TRBV12-5,TRBJ1-4,TGTGCTAGTGGTTTGTTTCCAGGGGGTGTTGAAAAACTGTTTTTT,CASGLFPGGVEKLFF
NA,TRBV4-2,TRBJ1-6,TGTGCCAGCAGCCAACCGGGACACAGCTCCTATAATTCACCCCTCCACTTT,CASSQPGHSSYNSPLHF
TRBD1,TRBV10-3,TRBJ1-4,TGTGCCATCAGTTCCGGGACAGGGTCGGAAAAACTGTTTTTT,CAISSGTGSEKLFF
NA,TRBV2,TRBJ2-3,TGTGCCAGCAGTGGCCTGGGCGTGAGAGCAGATACGCAGTATTTT,CASSGLGVRADTQYF
TRBD1,TRBV5-6,TRBJ2-5,TGTGCCAGCAGTTTTGGACAGGGCGAGACCCAGTACTTC,CASSFGQGETQYF
TRBD1,TRBV27,TRBJ1-3,TGTGCCAGCAGTTTATCAGGGGGCAGCTCTGGAAACACCATATATTTT,CASSLSGGSSGNTIYF
TRBD1,TRBV7-9,TRBJ2-5,TGTGCCAGCAGCTCGGGACAGGGGGCGCAAAGGGGGACCCAGTACTTC,CASSSGQGAQRGTQYF
NA,TRBV14,TRBJ2-2,TGTGCCAGCAGCCAAGATCGGGGGGCCTTTGACACCGGGGAGCTGTTTTTT,CASSQDRGAFDTGELFF
NA,TRBV6-5,TRBJ1-5,TGTGCCAGCAGTCTCAGGGGAAATCAGCCCCAGCATTTT,CASSLRGNQPQHF
TRBD1,TRBV28,TRBJ2-5,TGTGCCAGCAGGGCAGGGGGCTCCGAGACCCAGTACTTC,CASRAGGSETQYF
NA,TRBV20-1,TRBJ2-7,TGCAGTGCCCACGACAGGTTCGAGCAGTACTTC,CSAHDRFEQYF
NA,TRBV7-3,TRBJ1-3,TGTGCCAGCAGCTTACAGGGTGGAAACACCATATATTTT,CASSLQGGNTIYF
TRBD1,TRBV5-6,TRBJ1-5,TGTGCCAGCAGCTTAGGACAGGGGAATGGTCAGCCCCAGCATTTT,CASSLGQGNGQPQHF
NA,TRBV4-1,TRBJ1-4,TGCGCCAGCAGCCCAACACAGAATAATAATGAAAAACTGTTTTTT,CASSPTQNNNEKLFF
NA,TRBV27,TRBJ2-1,TGTGCCAGCAGAAGCACTAGCTCCTACAATGAGCAGTTCTTC,CASRSTSSYNEQFF
NA,TRBV6-5,TRBJ1-1,TGTGCCAGCAGTTACTCGAGTACGTTGAACACTGAAGCTTTCTTT,CASSYSSTLNTEAFF
NA,TRBV7-8,TRBJ1-1,TGTGCCAGCACCCACTTCCGAAGGGGTATTAGGCTTTCGGACACTGAAGCTTTCTTT,CASTHFRRGIRLSDTEAFF
NA,TRBV28,TRBJ1-5,TGTGCCAGCAGTACGGACGGAAGGGCTCGGGGTCAGCCCCAGCATTTT,CASSTDGRARGQPQHF